This entry features one T cell receptor beta chain sequence. The specificity of this receptor is unknown. Within one base of it there is no much larger clone, and no base qualities were kept. The sample is drawn from a study of T cell responses to AZD1222 COVID-19 vaccine (TCRdb year 2021). Regarding the complete study: Because spike-specific TCR depth and breadth did not differ between the two schedules, AZD1222 recipients who got a second dose at roughly 4 weeks were pooled with those who got a second dose at roughly 12 weeks. Enrollment into the trials was organized by age into subgroups of 18-55, 56-69 and 70-plus years, and those subgroups contained approximately 160, 26 and 62 TCR-sequenced participants, respectively. A total of about 240 trial participants underwent TCR sequencing, of whom some 210 received two doses of AZD1222 and about 26 received two doses of the MenACWY control vaccine. Overall results and qualifications from the work: Because no day 14 peak-response samples were available, repertoires were characterized only after the peak T cell response. CD4 TCRs associated with the vaccine covered the entire spike protein, and the dominant responses were in regions 160-218 and 743-854. Conclusions about previously exposed vaccinees are limited, since just five or six AZD1222 recipients were seropositive for SARS-CoV-2 at baseline. The 56-69-year group was small, and its depth increase did not reach significance, likely because of low power. A significant rise in spike-specific TCR breadth and depth was observed after two AZD1222 doses relative to day 0 and relative to MenACWY recipients. Participants were mostly white British and included more females than males, and it was suggested by the authors that clonal diversity may have been underestimated. Reportedly, almost half of the unique spike-specific TCRs recognized epitopes lying outside the regions that are mutated in the B.1.351 and B.1.1.7 variants.

The CDR3 regions of human TCRbeta chains were subjected to immunosequencing. In the source study's methods: TCRs in the repertoires were compared against a reference library of SARS-CoV-2-specific TCRs that had been generated with the MIRA antigen-specificity platform. Breadth was defined as the fraction of unique TCRs that were SARS-CoV-2-associated. Depth was defined as the fraction of total T cells that were SARS-CoV-2-associated. Using the MIRA data, each spike-specific TCR was assigned both to the spike region to which the TCR was reactive and to a CD4 or CD8 class. Log10-transformed breadth and depth values were compared by one-way ANOVA with Sidak's multiple comparisons tests. TCRdb took over this immuneACCESS table, retaining in-frame rearrangements with V and J assigned. Such tables are incomplete; in checked studies, under half of the missing clones stem from an unresolved V gene, and the remainder is unexplained. V, J and clone size reflect that table, while D and trimming were determined from the DNA. The sample includes tens of thousands of clones, with about four fifths observed a single time. The ten largest clones take up 9.5% to 10% of the sample.

Trimming at the junction amounts to 1 base on V and 2 bases on J, and the germline ends lie 12 bases apart. The CDR3, from cysteine to phenylalanine, totals 16 residues. Kept here is only the CDR3 DNA, which spans 48 bases and is read in frame from base 1. The germline V gene (reference sequence) gives CDR1 as SEHNR and CDR2 as FQNEAQ. Per the publication, the time point label means: baseline before first vaccination. Vaccinee samples were obtained from the UK trials COV001 and COV002, which included a single-blind randomized controlled phase 2/3 trial of AZD1222 (ChAdOx1 nCoV-19) in healthy adults. For TCRbeta chain sequencing, PBMC samples were collected from trial participants at day 0 and at day 28 after the second dose.

The receptor was isolated from an adult in good health. The V and J genes are TRBV7-9 and TRBJ1-5; the best D guess is TRBD1, with 5 bases matching. Sequencing used peripheral blood, obtained on day 0 of AZD1222 vaccination. The CDR3 region: CASSLGDGRGNQPQHF. DNA sequence: TGTGCCAGCAGCTTAGGGGACGGCCGTGGCAATCAGCCCCAGCATTTT.